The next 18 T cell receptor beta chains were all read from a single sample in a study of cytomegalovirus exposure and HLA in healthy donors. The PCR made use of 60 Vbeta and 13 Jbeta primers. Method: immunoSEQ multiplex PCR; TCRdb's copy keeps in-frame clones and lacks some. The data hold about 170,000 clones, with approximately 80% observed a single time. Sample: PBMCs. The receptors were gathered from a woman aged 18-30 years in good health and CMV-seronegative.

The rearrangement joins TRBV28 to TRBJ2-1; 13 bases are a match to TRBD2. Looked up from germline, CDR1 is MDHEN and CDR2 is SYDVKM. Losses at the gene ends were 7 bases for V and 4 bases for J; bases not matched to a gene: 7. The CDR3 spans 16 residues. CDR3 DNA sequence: TGTGCCAGCACCGAAGGGGGACTAGCGGGGTACAATGAGCAGTTCTTC. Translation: CASTEGGLAGYNEQFF.

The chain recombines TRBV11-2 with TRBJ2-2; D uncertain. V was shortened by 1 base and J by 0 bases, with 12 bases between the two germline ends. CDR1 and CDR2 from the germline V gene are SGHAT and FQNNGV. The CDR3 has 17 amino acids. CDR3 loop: CASSLALRGANTGELFF. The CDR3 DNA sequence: TGTGCCAGCAGCTTAGCTTTGCGCGGCGCGAACACCGGGGAGCTGTTTTTT.

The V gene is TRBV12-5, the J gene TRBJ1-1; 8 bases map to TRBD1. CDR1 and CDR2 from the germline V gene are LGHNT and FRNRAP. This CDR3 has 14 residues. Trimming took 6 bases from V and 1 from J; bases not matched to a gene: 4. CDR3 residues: CASGYGTGNTEAFF. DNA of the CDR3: TGTGCTAGTGGCTACGGGACAGGGAACACTGAAGCTTTCTTT.

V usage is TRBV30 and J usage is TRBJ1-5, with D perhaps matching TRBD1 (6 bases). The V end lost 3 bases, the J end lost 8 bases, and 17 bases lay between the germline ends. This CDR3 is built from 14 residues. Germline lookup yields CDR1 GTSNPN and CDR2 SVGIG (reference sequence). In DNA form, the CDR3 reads TGTGCCTGGAGACGAGGGAGCCCAGGGGAGCCCCAGCATTTT. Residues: CAWRRGSPGEPQHF.

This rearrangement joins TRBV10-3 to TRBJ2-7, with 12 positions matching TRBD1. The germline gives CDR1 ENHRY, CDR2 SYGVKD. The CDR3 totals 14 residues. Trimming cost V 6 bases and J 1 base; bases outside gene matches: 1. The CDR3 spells CAIRGQGASYEQYF. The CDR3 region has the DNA TGTGCCATCAGGGGACAGGGGGCTTCCTACGAGCAGTACTTC.

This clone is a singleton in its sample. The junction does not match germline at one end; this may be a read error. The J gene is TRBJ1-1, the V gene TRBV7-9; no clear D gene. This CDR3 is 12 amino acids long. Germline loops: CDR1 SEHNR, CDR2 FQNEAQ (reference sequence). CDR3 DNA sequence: TGTTCCAGCAGCTTGATGGGCAGTGAAGCTTTCTTT. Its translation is CSSSLMGSEAFF.

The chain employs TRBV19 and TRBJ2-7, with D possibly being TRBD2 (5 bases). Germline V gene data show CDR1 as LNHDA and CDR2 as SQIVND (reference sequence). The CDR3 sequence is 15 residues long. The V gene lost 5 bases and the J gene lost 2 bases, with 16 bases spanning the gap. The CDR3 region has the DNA TGTGCCAGTAGTTTCTCCGGCGGGTACACCTACGAGCAGTACTTC. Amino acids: CASSFSGGYTYEQYF.

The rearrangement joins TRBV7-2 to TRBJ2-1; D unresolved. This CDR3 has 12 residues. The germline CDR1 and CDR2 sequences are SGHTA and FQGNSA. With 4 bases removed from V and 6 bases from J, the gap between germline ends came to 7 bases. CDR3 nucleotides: TGTGCCAGCAGCTCCCTCCCCAATGAGCAGTTCTTC. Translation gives CASSSLPNEQFF.

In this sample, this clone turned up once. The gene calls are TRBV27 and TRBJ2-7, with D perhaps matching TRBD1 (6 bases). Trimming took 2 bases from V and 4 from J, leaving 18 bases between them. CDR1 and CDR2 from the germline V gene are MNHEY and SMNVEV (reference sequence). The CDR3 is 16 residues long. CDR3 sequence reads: CASSLVQGLGGYEQYF. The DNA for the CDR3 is TGTGCCAGCAGTTTAGTTCAGGGCCTAGGGGGATACGAGCAGTACTTC.

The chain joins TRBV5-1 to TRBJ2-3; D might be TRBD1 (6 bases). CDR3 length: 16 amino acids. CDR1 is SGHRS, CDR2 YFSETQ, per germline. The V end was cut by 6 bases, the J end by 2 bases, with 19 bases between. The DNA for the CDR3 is TGCGCCAGCACCCTAGGGGGAGCGTTCCACACAGATACGCAGTATTTT. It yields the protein CASTLGGAFHTDTQYF.

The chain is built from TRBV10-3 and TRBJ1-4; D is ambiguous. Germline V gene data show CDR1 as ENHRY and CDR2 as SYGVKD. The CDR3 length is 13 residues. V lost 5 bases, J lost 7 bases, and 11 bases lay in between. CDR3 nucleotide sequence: TGTGCCATCAGTATCCGGGTTGGTGAAAAACTGTTTTTT. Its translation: CAISIRVGEKLFF.

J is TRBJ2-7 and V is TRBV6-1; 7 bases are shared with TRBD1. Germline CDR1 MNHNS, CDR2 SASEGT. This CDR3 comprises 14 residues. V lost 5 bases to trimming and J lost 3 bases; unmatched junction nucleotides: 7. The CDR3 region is CASSIRGSDYEQYF. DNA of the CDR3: TGTGCCAGCAGTATCAGGGGGTCGGACTACGAGCAGTACTTC.

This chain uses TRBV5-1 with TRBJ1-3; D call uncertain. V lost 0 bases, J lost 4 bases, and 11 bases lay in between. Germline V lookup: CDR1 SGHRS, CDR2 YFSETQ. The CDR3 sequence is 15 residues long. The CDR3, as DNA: TGCGCCAGCAGCTTGGAAGGAGCCCAGGGAAACACCATATATTTT. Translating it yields CASSLEGAQGNTIYF.

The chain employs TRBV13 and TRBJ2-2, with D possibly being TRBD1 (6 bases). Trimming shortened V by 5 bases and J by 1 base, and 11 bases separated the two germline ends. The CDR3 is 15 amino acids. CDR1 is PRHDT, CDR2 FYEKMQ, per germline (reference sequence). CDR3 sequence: CASSPTGLNTGELFF. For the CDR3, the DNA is TGTGCCAGCAGCCCTACAGGGTTGAACACCGGGGAGCTGTTTTTT.

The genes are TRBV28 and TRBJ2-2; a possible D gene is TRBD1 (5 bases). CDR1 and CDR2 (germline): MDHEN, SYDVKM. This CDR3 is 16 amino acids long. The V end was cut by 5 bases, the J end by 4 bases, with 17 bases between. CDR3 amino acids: CASSIDSRTLTGELFF. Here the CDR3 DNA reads TGTGCCAGCAGTATCGACAGCAGGACCCTCACCGGGGAGCTGTTTTTT.

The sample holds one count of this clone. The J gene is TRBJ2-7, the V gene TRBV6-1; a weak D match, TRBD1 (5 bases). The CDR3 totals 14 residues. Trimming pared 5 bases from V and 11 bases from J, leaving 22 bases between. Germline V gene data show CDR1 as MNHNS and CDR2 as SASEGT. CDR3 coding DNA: TGTGCCAGCAGTCAGGGTACAGTTACACCCTCGAAGTACTTC. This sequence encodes CASSQGTVTPSKYF.

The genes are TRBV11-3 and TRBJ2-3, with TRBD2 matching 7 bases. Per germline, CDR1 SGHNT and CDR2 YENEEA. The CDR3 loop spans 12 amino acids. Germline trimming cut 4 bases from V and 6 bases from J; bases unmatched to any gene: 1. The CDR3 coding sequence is TGTGCCAGCAGCTCCGGGGGGGATACGCAGTATTTT. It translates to CASSSGGDTQYF.

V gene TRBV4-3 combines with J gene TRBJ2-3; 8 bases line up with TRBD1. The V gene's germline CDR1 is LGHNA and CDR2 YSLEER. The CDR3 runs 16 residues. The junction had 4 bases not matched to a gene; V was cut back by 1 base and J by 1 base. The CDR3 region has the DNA TGCGCCAGCAGCCAAGGGCCGGGACAGGGCACAGATACGCAGTATTTT. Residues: CASSQGPGQGTDTQYF.